This TCR beta chain was identified in a study of T cells in Graves' hyperthyroidism and ophthalmopathy. Comments on this clonotype: As yet, its antigen is unknown. Given a much more abundant clone one base away, this may be a read error.

CDR3 length: 16 amino acids. J lost 4 bases, V lost 1 base, and 6 bases had no gene match. Germline loops: CDR1 LGHDT, CDR2 YNNKEL (reference sequence). Each patient was aged 18 to 65 and had newly diagnosed hyperthyroidism of under 2 months' duration. Amplification of TCR beta CDR3 regions used RNA as the template. A first-round RT-PCR of the TCR CDR3 used the HTBI primer set. TCRdb re-derived calls from the multiplex PCR reads in MiXCR, one entry per CDR3 protein. This sample has approximately 370,000 distinct CDR3 sequences; 15% occur once, and the top ten carry approximately 30%. Notes on the study in general: Among thyroid clonotypes expanded above 0.001, most also appeared in blood.

V and J are TRBV3-1 and TRBJ2-1, with 8 bases fitting TRBD2. This sequence was found in a young woman with Graves' hyperthyroidism. The specimen sequenced was blood. The CDR3 is CASSQVSGTSYNEQFF. The CDR3 coding sequence is TGTGCCAGCAGCCAAGTTAGCGGGACATCTTACAATGAGCAGTTCTTC.